The subject of this entry is one T cell receptor (beta chain). Its antigen remains undetermined. The sample holds no much larger clone one base away, and base qualities are not on file. Other DNA variants within this sample encode the same CDR3. The immunoSEQ Assay, a bias-controlled multiplex PCR, was used to amplify TCRbeta CDR3 regions from genomic DNA. As for the original processing: The number of nucleated cells in each sample was estimated by amplification of reference gene primers within the assay. To quantify the absolute abundance of each unique TCRbeta CDR3 rearrangement, sequence reads were collapsed and filtered. For each sample, productive Simpson clonality was calculated as the square root of Simpson's diversity index across productive rearrangements. TCRdb carries this immuneACCESS record with in-frame sequences only. Its versions omit some clonotypes, under half of them owing to an unresolved V gene in the studies checked, with the rest unexplained. From that table come the V and J calls and clone size; the DNA was used to work out D and trimming. This sample comprises 200,000 to 250,000 clones, about 86% of them detected only once. The biggest ten clones account for around 2.9% of the sample.

The CDR3 holds 13 amino acids from the cysteine to the phenylalanine. Solely the CDR3 DNA is kept, with 39 bases framed from the first base. V was cut back by 1 base and J by 2 bases, leaving a gap of 5 bases between them. CDR1 SGHDN and CDR2 FVKESK are derived from the germline V gene. Another Seattle source contributed samples from volunteer blood donors who had recovered from COVID-19. Whole blood was collected in K2EDTA tubes by collaborating institutions according to the institutions' own protocols. Collaborator samples were shipped for TCRbeta analysis as frozen whole blood, isolated PBMCs, or DNA extracted from either sample type. The sample is drawn from a study of blood T cell repertoires in COVID-19 (dated by TCRdb to about 2020). Notes on the research overall: Samples covering the acute and convalescent phases of COVID-19 were provided by collaborators in the United States, Italy and Spain. The material from the prospective study consisted of cDNA or gDNA derived from T cells, B-cell-depleted T cells, or PBMCs. Deeply sampled blood TCRbeta repertoires from subjects exposed to, actively infected with, or recovered from COVID-19 were included in the dataset. The repertoires were released in a freely available public database intended as a resource for research on the immune response to SARS-CoV-2. The samples were drawn from the first 160 participants of the ongoing ImmuneRACE study and from 950 to 1,500 subjects provided by 6 global collaborators. The sample metadata nearly always contained a de-identified subject ID, COVID-19 status, age in years and sex. Where HLA class I and class II types were available, the types were taken from metadata supplied by the sample provider, not from assay-based typing. The research as a whole found: The quantity of clinical and demographic metadata differed by source and by participant and was supplied without curation.

The V and J segments used are TRBV14 and TRBJ2-5, with an unclear D gene assignment. The sequencing sample was made of peripheral blood. The sequence came from a woman younger than 45 who had recovered from COVID-19. The DNA sequence follows: TGTGCCAGCAGCCAAGTCCCGCAAGAGACCCAGTACTTC. Its translation is CASSQVPQETQYF. The variable domain in full, with residues beyond the CDR3 obtained from the reference TRBV14 and TRBJ2-5 genes, is EAGVTQFPSHSVIEKGQTVTLRCDPISGHDNLYWYRRVMGKEIKFLLHFVKESKQDESGMPNNRFLAERTGGTYSTLKVQPAELEDSGVYFCASSQVPQETQYFGPGTRLLVL.